This T cell receptor (beta chain) was sequenced during a study of vaccination effects on CD4 cells after COVID-19. Study details: Some 2 million PBMC were placed in each well, which was supplemented with approximately 9.2 IU/ml IL-2 and around 9.5 ug/ml peptides.

An approximately ten-day culture period preceded the isolation of CD4+ T cells. Prior SARS-CoV-2 infection was absent in the vaccine recipients, as shown by negative nucleocapsid antibodies. In the cultures, half the medium was exchanged for IL-2 medium on days 3 and 7. The method was immunoSEQ multiplex PCR; TCRdb's version includes in-frame clones alone and lacks a portion of them. The sample contains around 70,000 clones, 77% of which appear only once. This clone has more than one count but fewer than ten. Its antigen is still unknown. The CDR3 is made up of 14 amino acids. V trimming: 2 bases; J trimming: 2 bases; junction bases outside the gene matches: 2. Germline CDR1 SGHAT, CDR2 FQNNGV.

Sequencing used CD4+ T cells from PBMCs cultured without peptide, obtained before COVID-19 vaccination. This rearrangement joins TRBV11-2 to TRBJ2-5; 7 positions agree with TRBD2. The receptor comes from a human donor who received a COVID-19 vaccine. The CDR3 reads CASSLRGGQETQYF. The DNA for the CDR3 is TGTGCCAGCAGCTTACGGGGAGGGCAAGAGACCCAGTACTTC.